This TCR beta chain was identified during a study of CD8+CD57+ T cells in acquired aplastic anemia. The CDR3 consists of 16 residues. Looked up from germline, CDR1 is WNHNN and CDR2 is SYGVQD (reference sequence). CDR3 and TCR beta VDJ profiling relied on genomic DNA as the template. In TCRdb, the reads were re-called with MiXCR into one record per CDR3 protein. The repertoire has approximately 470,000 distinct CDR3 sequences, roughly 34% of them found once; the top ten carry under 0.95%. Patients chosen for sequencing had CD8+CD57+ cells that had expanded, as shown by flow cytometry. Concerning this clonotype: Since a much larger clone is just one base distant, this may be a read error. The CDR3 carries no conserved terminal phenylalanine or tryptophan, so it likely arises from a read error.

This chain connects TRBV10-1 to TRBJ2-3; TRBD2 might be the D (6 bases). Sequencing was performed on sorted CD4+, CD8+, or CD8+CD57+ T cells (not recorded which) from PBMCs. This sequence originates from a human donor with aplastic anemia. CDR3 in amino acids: CASSVAPGTSTDTQYL. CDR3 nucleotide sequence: TGTGCCAGCAGCGTAGCCCCGGGGACTAGCACAGATACGCAGTATCTT.